Following are 3 T cell receptor beta chains from one sample sequenced in a study of metastatic and nonmetastatic thyroid tumors (dated by TCRdb to 2020 to 2022). Before undergoing thyroid surgery, none of the patients had been given any kind of treatment. The library came from PCR. The run used an Illumina HiSeq 4000. The public reads were reprocessed in TCRdb via fastp at Q25 and MiXCR, keeping in-frame beta chains. The sample table lists 11,000 to 15,000 clones, around 25% of them with a count of one. About 10% of the sample rests with the top ten. The sample comprised tumor tissue. These TCRs come from a female donor with papillary thyroid cancer or a benign thyroid nodule (not recorded which). Some clones in this sample may be carry-over from other donors' samples.

The chain carries TRBV6-9 and TRBJ2-5; D is tentatively TRBD1 or TRBD2 (5 bases each). Germline values: CDR1 MNHGY, CDR2 SVAAGI. The CDR3 runs to 14 residues. Trimming cost V 3 bases and J 0 bases, with 8 bases left between them. CDR3 nucleotides: TGTGCCAGCAGTTACCGGGGCCACCAAGAGACCCAGTACTTC. It translates to CASSYRGHQETQYF.

A few counts support this clone. The rearrangement joins TRBV6-2 or TRBV6-3 to TRBJ1-5; TRBD1 is a possible D gene (6 bases). The germline gives CDR1 MNHEY, CDR2 SVGEGT. V was shortened by 0 bases and J by 2 bases, with 11 bases between the two germline ends. This CDR3 is 16 amino acids long. CDR3 amino acids: CASSYSRGGRNQPQHF. CDR3 DNA sequence: TGTGCCAGCAGTTACTCGAGGGGGGGCCGCAATCAGCCCCAGCATTTT.

V and J are TRBV6-1 and TRBJ2-7, with D perhaps matching TRBD1 (5 bases). The CDR3 totals 15 residues. V lost 4 bases, J lost 0 bases, and 13 bases lay in between. Germline V CDR1 and CDR2: MNHNS, SASEGT. For the CDR3, the DNA is TGTGCCAGCAGTGTACAGGCGGAAAGCTCCTACGAGCAGTACGTC. This encodes CASSVQAESSYEQYV.